The clone carrying this T cell receptor (beta chain) showed up just a few times. What it binds is not known. This sample stems from a study of blood T cells in healthy people across ages. Overall study context: Researchers report that template switching captured about one barcoded beta molecule per two T cells. Findings of the study overall: Getting older went along with TCR beta diversity per million T cells dropping roughly linearly.

The CDR3 has 18 amino acids. The germline V gene has CDR1 MNHEY and CDR2 SVGEGT. The junction had 9 bases not matched to a gene; V was cut back by 5 bases and J by 0 bases. Primers used in a second PCR of roughly 6 to 11 cycles were a sample-barcoded 5' primer and a J-beta primer mix. A tag from a template-switch adaptor with 12 random nucleotides marked each cDNA molecule. The yield of each sample was at least 2.5 million CDR3-containing paired-end reads. MiXCR, run by TCRdb on the 5' RACE reads, gives a single entry per CDR3 protein. The table has about 690,000 distinct CDR3 sequences, 40% to 45% seen once.

V gene TRBV6-2 or TRBV6-3 combines with J gene TRBJ2-1; 11 nucleotides align to TRBD2. Sequenced: blood. The clonotype was recovered from a man older than 75 in good health. As DNA, the CDR3 is TGTGCCAGCAGTCCTCCCCCGACTAGCGGGGTCTCCTACAATGAGCAGTTCTTC. It specifies CASSPPPTSGVSYNEQFF.